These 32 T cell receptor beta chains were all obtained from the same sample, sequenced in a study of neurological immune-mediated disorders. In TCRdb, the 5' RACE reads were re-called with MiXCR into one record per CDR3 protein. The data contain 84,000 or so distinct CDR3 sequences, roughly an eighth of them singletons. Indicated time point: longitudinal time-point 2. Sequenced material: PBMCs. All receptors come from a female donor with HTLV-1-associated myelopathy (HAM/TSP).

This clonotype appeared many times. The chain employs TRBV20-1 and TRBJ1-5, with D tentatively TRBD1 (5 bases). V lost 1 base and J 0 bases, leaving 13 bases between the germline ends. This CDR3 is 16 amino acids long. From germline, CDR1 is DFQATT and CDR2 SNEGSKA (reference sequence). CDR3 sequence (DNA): TGCAGTGCTAGAGCAATAGACAGAATTAGCAATCAGCCCCAGCATTTT. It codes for CSARAIDRISNQPQHF.

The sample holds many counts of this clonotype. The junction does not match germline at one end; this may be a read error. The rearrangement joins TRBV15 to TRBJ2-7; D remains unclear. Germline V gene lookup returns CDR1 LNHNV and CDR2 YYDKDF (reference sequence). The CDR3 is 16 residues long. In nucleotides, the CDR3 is TGTGCTACCAGCAGAGATCAGCGATCAAGTATTTACGAGCAGTACTTC. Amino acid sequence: CATSRDQRSSIYEQYF.

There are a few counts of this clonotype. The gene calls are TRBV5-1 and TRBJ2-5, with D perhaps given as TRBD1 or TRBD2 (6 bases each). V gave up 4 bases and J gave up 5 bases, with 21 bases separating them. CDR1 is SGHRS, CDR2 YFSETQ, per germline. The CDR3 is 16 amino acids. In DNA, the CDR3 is TGCGCCAGCAGCGCCTCCGGGACAACCGGGGGCGAGACCCAGTACTTC. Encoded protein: CASSASGTTGGETQYF.

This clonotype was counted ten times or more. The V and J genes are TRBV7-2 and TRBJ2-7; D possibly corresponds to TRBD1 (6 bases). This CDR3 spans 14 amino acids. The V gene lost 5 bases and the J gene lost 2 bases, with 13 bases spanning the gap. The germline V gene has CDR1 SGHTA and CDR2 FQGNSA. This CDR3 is CASSPWTDPYEQYF. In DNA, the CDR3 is TGTGCCAGCAGCCCCTGGACAGATCCCTACGAGCAGTACTTC.

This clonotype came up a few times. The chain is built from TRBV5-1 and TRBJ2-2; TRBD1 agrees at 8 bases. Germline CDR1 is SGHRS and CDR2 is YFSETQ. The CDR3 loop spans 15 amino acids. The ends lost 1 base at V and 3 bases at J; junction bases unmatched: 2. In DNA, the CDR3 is TGCGCCAGCAGCTTGTTACAGGGGGACACCGGGGAGCTGTTTTTT. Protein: CASSLLQGDTGELFF.

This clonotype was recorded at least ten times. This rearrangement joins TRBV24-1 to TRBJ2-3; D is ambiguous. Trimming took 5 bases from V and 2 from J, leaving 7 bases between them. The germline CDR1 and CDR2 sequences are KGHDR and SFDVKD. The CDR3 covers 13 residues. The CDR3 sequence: CATSVTPTDTQYF. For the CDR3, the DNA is TGTGCCACCAGTGTAACACCCACAGATACGCAGTATTTT.

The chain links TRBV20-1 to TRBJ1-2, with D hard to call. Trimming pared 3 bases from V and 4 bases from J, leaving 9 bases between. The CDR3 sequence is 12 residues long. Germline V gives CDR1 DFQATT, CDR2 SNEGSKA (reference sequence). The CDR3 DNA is TGCAGTGCTAGGTGGTCGGCCTATGGCTACACCTTC. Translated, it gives CSARWSAYGYTF.

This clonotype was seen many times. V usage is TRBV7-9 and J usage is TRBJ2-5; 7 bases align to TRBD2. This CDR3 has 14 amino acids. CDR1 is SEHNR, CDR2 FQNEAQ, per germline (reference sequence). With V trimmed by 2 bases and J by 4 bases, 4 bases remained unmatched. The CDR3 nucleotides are TGTGCCAGCAGCTTAAGCGGGGCCCGAGAGACCCAGTACTTC. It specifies CASSLSGARETQYF.

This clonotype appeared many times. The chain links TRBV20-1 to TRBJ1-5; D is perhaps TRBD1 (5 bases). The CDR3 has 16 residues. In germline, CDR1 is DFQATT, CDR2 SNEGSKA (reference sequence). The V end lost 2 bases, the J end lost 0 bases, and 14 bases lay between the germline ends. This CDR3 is CSARLGAGYSNQPQHF. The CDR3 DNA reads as TGCAGTGCTAGATTAGGGGCCGGGTATAGCAATCAGCCCCAGCATTTT.

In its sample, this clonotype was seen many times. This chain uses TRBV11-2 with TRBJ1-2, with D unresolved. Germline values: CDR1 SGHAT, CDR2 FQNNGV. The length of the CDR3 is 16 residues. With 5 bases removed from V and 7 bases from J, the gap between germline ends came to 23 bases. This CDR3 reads CASSRSPPSGSSGYTF. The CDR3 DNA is TGTGCCAGCAGCCGGAGCCCGCCGTCCGGGAGTAGTGGCTACACCTTC.

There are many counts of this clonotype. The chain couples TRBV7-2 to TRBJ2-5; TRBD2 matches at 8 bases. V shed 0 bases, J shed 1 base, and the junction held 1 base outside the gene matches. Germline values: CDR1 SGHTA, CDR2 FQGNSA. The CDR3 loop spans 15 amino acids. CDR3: CASSLAAGAQETQYF. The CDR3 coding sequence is TGTGCCAGCAGCTTAGCAGCGGGGGCCCAAGAGACCCAGTACTTC.

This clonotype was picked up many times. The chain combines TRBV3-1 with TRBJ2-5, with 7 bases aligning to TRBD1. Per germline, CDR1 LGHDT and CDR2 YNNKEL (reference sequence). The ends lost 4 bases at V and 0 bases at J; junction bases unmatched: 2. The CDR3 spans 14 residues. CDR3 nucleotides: TGTGCCAGCAGCCGAGGGACAGACCAAGAGACCCAGTACTTC. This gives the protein CASSRGTDQETQYF.

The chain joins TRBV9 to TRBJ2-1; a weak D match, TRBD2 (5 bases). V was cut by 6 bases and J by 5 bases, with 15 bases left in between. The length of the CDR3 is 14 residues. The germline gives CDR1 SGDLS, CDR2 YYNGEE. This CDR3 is CASNFGETHNEQFF. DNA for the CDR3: TGTGCCAGCAATTTCGGGGAAACCCACAATGAGCAGTTCTTC.

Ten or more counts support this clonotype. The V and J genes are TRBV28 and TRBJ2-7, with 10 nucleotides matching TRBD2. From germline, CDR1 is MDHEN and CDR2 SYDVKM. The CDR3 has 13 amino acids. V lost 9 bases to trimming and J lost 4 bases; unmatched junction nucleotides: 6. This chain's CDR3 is CASTSGVVYEQYF. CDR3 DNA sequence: TGTGCCAGTACTAGCGGGGTCGTGTACGAGCAGTACTTC.

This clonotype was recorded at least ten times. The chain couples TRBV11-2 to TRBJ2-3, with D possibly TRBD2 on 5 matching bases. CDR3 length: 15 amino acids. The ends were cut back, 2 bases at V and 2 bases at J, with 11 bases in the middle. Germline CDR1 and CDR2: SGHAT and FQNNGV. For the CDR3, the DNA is TGTGCCAGCAGCTTAAGAGACTACTCCACAGATACGCAGTATTTT. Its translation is CASSLRDYSTDTQYF.

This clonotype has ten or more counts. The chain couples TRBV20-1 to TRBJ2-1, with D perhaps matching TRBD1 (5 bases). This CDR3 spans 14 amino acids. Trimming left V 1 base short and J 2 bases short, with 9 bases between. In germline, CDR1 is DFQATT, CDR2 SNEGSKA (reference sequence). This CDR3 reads CSARVGATYNEQFF. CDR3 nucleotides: TGCAGTGCTAGAGTAGGGGCCACCTACAATGAGCAGTTCTTC.

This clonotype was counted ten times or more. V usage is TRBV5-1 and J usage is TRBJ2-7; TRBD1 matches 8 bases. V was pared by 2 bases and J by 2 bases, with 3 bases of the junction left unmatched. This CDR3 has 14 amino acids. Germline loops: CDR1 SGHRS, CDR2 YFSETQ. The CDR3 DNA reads TGCGCCAGCAGCTTCGGGACAGGTACCTACGAGCAGTACTTC. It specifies CASSFGTGTYEQYF.

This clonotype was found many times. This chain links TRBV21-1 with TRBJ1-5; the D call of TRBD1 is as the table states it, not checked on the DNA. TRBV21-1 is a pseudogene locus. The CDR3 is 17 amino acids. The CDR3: CASSTNETTGSNQPQHF. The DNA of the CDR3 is TGTGCCAGCAGCACAAACGAAACGACAGGAAGCAATCAGCCCCAGCATTTT.

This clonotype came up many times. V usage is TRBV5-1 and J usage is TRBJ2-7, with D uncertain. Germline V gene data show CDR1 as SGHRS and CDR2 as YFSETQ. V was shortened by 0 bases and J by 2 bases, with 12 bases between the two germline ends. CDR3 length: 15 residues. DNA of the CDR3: TGCGCCAGCAGCTTGGAATCAAAGTTCCCCTACGAGCAGTACTTC. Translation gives CASSLESKFPYEQYF.

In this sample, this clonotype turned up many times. The CDR3 DNA follows: TGCGCCAGCAGCCCCGGGACAGGCCACTCTGAGGAGCAGTACTTC. Protein: CASSPGTGHSEEQYF. The chain couples TRBV5-1 to TRBJ2-7, with 8 bases aligning to TRBD1. Per the germline V gene, CDR1 is SGHRS and CDR2 is YFSETQ. The length of the CDR3 is 15 residues. V lost 4 bases to trimming and J lost 7 bases; unmatched junction nucleotides: 13.

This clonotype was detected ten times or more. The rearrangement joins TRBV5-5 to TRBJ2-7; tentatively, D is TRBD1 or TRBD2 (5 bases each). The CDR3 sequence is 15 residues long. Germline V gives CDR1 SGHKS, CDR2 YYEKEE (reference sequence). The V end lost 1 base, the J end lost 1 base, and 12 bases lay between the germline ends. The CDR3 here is CASSLIRGASYEQYF. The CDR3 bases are TGTGCCAGCAGCTTGATAAGGGGAGCGTCCTACGAGCAGTACTTC. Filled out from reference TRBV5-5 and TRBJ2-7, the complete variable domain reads DAGVTQSPTHLIKTRGQQVTLRCSPISGHKSVSWYQQVLGQGPQFIFQYYEKEERGRGNFPDRFSARQFPNYSSELNVNALLLGDSALYLCASSLIRGASYEQYFGPGTRLTVT.

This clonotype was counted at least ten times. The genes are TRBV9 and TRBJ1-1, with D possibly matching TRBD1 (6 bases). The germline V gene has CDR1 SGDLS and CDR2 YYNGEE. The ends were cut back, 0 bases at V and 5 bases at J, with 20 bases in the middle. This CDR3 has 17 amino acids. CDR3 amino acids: CASSVGSSGRGRTEAFF. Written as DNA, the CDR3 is TGTGCCAGCAGCGTAGGTTCTTCGGGCAGGGGAAGGACTGAAGCTTTCTTT.

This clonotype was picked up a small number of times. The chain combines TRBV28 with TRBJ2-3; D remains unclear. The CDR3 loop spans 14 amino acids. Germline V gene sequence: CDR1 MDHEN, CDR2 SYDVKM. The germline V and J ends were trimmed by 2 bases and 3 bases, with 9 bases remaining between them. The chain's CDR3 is CASSLGRVTDTQYF. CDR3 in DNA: TGTGCCAGCAGTTTAGGAAGGGTGACAGATACGCAGTATTTT. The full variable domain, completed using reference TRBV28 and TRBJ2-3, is DVKVTQSSRYLVKRTGEKVFLECVQDMDHENMFWYRQDPGLGLRLIYFSYDVKMKEKGDIPEGYSVSREKKERFSLILESASTNQTSMYLCASSLGRVTDTQYFGPGTRLTVL.

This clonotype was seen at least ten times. The CDR3 DNA follows: TGTGCCAGCGATGTGGCCAGGAACTACAATGAGCAGTTCTTC. The encoded protein is CASDVARNYNEQFF. The chain couples TRBV12-3 or TRBV12-4 to TRBJ2-1; no reliable D call. The CDR3 has 14 residues. Trimming took off 8 bases at V and 3 bases at J, with 14 bases between the two ends.

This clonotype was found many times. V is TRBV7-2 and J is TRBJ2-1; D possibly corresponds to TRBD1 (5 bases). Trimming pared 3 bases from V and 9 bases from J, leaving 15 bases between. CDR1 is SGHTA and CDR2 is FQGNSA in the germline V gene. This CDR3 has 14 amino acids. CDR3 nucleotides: TGTGCCAGCAGCTTCTCCAGGGTGTGGATTGAGCAGTTCTTC. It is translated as CASSFSRVWIEQFF. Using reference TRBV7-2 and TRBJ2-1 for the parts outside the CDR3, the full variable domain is GAGVSQSPSNKVTEKGKDVELRCDPISGHTALYWYRQSLGQGLEFLIYFQGNSAPDKSGLPSDRFSAERTGGSVSTLTIQRTQQEDSAVYLCASSFSRVWIEQFFGPGTRLTVL.

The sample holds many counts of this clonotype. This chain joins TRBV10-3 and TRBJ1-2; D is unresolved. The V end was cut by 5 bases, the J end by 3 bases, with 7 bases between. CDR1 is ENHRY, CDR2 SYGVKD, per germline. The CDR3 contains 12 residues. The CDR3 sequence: CAISSLDYGYTF. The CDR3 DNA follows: TGTGCCATCAGTTCGCTCGACTATGGCTACACCTTC.

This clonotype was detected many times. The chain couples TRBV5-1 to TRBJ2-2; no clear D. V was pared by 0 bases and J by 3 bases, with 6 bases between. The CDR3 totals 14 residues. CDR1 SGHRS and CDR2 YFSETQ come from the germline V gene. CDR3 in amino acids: CASSLDPDTGELFF. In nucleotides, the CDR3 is TGCGCCAGCAGCTTGGATCCGGACACCGGGGAGCTGTTTTTT.

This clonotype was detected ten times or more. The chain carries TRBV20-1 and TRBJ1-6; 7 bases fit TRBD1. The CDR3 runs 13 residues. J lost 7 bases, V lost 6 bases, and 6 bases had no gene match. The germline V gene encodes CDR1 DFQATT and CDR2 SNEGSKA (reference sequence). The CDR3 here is CSAGRTGNSPLHF. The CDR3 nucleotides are TGCAGTGCGGGAAGGACAGGCAATTCACCCCTCCACTTT.

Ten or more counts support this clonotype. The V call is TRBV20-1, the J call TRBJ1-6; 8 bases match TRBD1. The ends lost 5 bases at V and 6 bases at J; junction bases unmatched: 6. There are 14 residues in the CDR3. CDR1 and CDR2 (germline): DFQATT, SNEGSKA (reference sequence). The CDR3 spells CSALTGGANSPLHF. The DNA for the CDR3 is TGCAGTGCTCTTACAGGGGGTGCTAATTCACCCCTCCACTTT.

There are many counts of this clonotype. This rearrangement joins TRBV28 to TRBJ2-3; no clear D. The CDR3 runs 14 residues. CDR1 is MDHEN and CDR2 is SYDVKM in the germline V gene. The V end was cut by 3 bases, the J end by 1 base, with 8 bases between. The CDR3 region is CASSFLSGTDTQYF. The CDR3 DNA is TGTGCCAGCAGTTTCCTCTCAGGCACAGATACGCAGTATTTT.

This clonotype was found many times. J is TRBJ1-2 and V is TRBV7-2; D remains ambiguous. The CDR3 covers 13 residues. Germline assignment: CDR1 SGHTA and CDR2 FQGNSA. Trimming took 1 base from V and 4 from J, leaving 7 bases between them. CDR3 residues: CASSLGAGYGYTF. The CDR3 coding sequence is TGTGCCAGCAGCTTAGGGGCGGGCTATGGCTACACCTTC.

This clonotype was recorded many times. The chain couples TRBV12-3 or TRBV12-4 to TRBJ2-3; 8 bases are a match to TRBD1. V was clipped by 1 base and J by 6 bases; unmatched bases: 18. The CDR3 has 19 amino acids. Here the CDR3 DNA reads TGTGCCAGCAGTTTAGTTTTACGGGGAGGACAGGGATTGCGCGATACGCAGTATTTT. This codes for CASSLVLRGGQGLRDTQYF.